This record looks at one T cell receptor beta chain sequence and its context. Its antigen is undetermined. CDR1 is LGHNA and CDR2 is YSLEER in the germline V gene. V was shortened by 0 bases and J by 3 bases, with 9 bases between the two germline ends. This CDR3 has 14 amino acids. This entry belongs to a study of T-cell memory formation after mild COVID-19. TCR alpha and TCR beta cDNA libraries carrying sample barcodes and UMIs were produced by 5'RACE using constant-segment primers. Via MiXCR, TCRdb re-called the 5' RACE reads, giving one row per CDR3 protein. The data contain roughly 100,000 distinct CDR3 sequences, approximately 16% of them singletons. Study-level results: CD4+ contracting clones were mainly CM and EM; CD8+ ones, EMRA. Some clones that responded turned up in pre-infection memory, which suggests that cross-reactive memory joined in.

This chain joins TRBV4-3 and TRBJ2-7, with unresolved D. The sample comprised PBMCs or a T cell subset sorted from them (not recorded which). The source of this sequence is a man aged 18 to 30 who had mild COVID-19 (a few samples of this study predate the infection). Cell type and time point are not known. This chain's CDR3 is CASSQEFTLYEQYF. The CDR3 coding sequence is TGCGCCAGCAGCCAAGAATTCACTCTCTACGAGCAGTACTTC.